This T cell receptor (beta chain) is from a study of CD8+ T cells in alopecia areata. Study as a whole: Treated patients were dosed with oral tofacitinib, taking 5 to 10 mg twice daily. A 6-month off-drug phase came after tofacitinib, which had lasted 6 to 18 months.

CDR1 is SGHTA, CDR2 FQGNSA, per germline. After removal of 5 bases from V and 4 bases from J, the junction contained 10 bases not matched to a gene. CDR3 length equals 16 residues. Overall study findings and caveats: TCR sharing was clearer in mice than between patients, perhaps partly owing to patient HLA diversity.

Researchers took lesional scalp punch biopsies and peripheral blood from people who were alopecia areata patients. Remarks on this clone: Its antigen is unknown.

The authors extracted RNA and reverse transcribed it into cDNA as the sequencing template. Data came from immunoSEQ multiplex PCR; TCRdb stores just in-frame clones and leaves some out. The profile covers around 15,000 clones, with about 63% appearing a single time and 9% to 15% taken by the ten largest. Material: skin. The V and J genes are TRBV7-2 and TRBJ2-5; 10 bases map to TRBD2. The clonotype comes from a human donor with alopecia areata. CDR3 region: CASSLGLAGVGETQYF. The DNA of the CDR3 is TGTGCCAGCAGCCTTGGTCTAGCGGGAGTGGGAGAGACCCAGTACTTC.